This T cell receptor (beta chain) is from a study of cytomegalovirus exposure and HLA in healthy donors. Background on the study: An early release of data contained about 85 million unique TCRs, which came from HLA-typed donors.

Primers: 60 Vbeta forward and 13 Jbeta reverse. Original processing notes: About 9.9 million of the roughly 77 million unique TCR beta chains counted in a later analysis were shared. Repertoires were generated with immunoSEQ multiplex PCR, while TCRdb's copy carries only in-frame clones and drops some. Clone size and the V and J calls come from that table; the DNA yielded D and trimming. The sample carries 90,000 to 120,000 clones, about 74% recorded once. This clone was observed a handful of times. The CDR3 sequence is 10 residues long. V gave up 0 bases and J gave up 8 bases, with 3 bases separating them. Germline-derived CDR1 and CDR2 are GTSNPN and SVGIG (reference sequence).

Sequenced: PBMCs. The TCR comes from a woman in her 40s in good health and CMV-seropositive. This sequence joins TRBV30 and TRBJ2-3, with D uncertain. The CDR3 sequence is CAWSVSTQYF. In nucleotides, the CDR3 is TGTGCCTGGAGTGTGAGTACGCAGTATTTT.